These T cell receptor beta chains were read from a single sample in a study of shared clonotypes between healthy human individuals. Clones were read by immunoSEQ multiplex PCR, and TCRdb kept only the in-frame ones, dropping some. The top ten hold roughly 13% of the sample, which has some 530,000 clones, 81% seen once. Source material: PBMCs. The receptor source for this set is a woman in her thirties or forties in good health. Some clones in this sample may be carry-over from other donors' samples. Both conserved end residues are part of each CDR3. The order of the fields is clone size, D gene, J gene, V gene, CDR3 DNA, CDR3 protein. A D gene is named only where the DNA matches it firmly. For some rows the clone size is stated as once, few or many, or as a class when expanded; others skip it.

. | . | TRBJ1-2 | TRBV5-6 | TGTGCCAGCAGCCCAGGACAGTTTGCATACACCTTC | CASSPGQFAYTF
. | TRBD1 | TRBJ2-7 | TRBV9 | TGTGCCAGCAGCGTAGGGGGGACAGCCGGCCCCTACGAGCAGTACTTC | CASSVGGTAGPYEQYF
. | . | TRBJ1-1 | TRBV11-3 | TGTGCCAGCAGCTTAGGGGGTACAGGAGACGCTGAAGCTTTCTTT | CASSLGGTGDAEAFF
. | TRBD1 | TRBJ1-5 | TRBV18 | TGTGCCAGCTCACCTCAGTCCCAGGGGGCTAATAGCAATCAGCCCCAGCATTTT | CASSPQSQGANSNQPQHF
. | . | TRBJ2-3 | TRBV28 | TGTGCCAGCAGTATATCTAGCACAGATACGCAGTATTTT | CASSISSTDTQYF
. | . | TRBJ2-5 | TRBV15 | TGTGCCACCAGCCTCCCCGTGGGGCTTGGACAAGAGACCCAGTACTTC | CATSLPVGLGQETQYF
few | . | TRBJ2-6 | TRBV5-8 | TGTGCCAGCAGCTTGCCCGGGTCTGGGGCCAACGTCCTGACTTTC | CASSLPGSGANVLTF
. | . | TRBJ2-5 | TRBV4-2 | TGTGCCAGCAGCCAGGGCCAAGAGACCCAGTACTTC | CASSQGQETQYF
. | . | TRBJ2-2 | TRBV19 | TGTGCCAGTAACCCAAAGGGGGGGCGAACCGGGGAGCTGTTTTTT | CASNPKGGRTGELFF
. | TRBD2 | TRBJ2-2 | TRBV29-1 | TGCAGCGTCCTGGGACTAGAGGACACCGGGGAGCTGTTTTTT | CSVLGLEDTGELFF
. | . | TRBJ2-5 | TRBV6-5 | TGTGCCAGCAGTTACTCGATTCAGGCTGGAGAGACCCAGTACTTC | CASSYSIQAGETQYF
. | . | TRBJ1-1 | TRBV5-1 | TGCGCCAGCAGCTTGGCGGCAGGGGCGAACACTGAAGCTTTCTTT | CASSLAAGANTEAFF
. | . | TRBJ2-1 | TRBV30 | TGTGCCTGGAGTAAATTGCGTGACGGATACAATGAGCAGTTCTTC | CAWSKLRDGYNEQFF
. | TRBD2 | TRBJ2-7 | TRBV2 | TGTGCCAGCAGTGAGGGCGGGAGTACCCTATACGAGCAGTACTTC | CASSEGGSTLYEQYF
. | . | TRBJ2-7 | TRBV28 | TGTGCCAGCAGTTCCCCAACCGGCGAGCAGTACTTC | CASSSPTGEQYF
many | TRBD1 | TRBJ2-7 | TRBV18 | TGTGCCAGCTCAGAGGGACAGACCTACGAGCAGTACTTC | CASSEGQTYEQYF
. | . | TRBJ2-3 | TRBV11-2 | TGTGCCAGCAGCTTAAGCACAGATACGCAGTATTTT | CASSLSTDTQYF
. | . | TRBJ2-2 | TRBV2 | TGTGCCAGCAGCCTCGAGCAGGCCTCCGGGGAGCTGTTTTTT | CASSLEQASGELFF
once | . | TRBJ2-3 | TRBV9 | TGTGCCAGCAGCCCCCGTCAGGATACGCAGTATTTT | CASSPRQDTQYF
. | . | TRBJ1-4 | TRBV7-7 | TGTGCCAGCAGCTCCTCAACACCATTGTATAATGAAAAACTGTTTTTT | CASSSSTPLYNEKLFF
. | . | TRBJ1-2 | TRBV21-1 | TGTGCCAGCAGCAAAGGGGACAGGGGGGGGACCTATGGCTACACCTTC | CASSKGDRGGTYGYTF
few | . | TRBJ2-7 | TRBV6-1 | TGTGCCAGCAGTGAAATAGCGGGCAGGGGGTCGTACGAGCAGTACTTC | CASSEIAGRGSYEQYF
. | . | TRBJ1-1 | TRBV4-2 | TGTGCCAGCAGCCACCTGGACAGGAACACTGAAGCTTTCTTT | CASSHLDRNTEAFF
. | . | TRBJ2-4 | TRBV27 | TGTGCCAGCAGTTTATCCCCCGGGGGCATAGCCAAAAACATTCAGTACTTC | CASSLSPGGIAKNIQYF
. | . | TRBJ2-5 | TRBV11-2 | TGTGCCAGCAGCCCCCCGTATGTGGAGACCCAGTACTTC | CASSPPYVETQYF
many | TRBD1 | TRBJ1-2 | TRBV28 | TGTGCCAGCAGTCCGACAGGGGGCGTCTATGGCTACACCTTC | CASSPTGGVYGYTF
. | . | TRBJ2-7 | TRBV19 | TGTGCCAGTAGTATTAGGGACTCAGCCTACGAGCAGTACTTC | CASSIRDSAYEQYF
. | . | TRBJ2-5 | TRBV5-1 | TGCGCCAGCAGCTTGGGGGCGGCCACCCAAGAGACCCAGTACTTC | CASSLGAATQETQYF